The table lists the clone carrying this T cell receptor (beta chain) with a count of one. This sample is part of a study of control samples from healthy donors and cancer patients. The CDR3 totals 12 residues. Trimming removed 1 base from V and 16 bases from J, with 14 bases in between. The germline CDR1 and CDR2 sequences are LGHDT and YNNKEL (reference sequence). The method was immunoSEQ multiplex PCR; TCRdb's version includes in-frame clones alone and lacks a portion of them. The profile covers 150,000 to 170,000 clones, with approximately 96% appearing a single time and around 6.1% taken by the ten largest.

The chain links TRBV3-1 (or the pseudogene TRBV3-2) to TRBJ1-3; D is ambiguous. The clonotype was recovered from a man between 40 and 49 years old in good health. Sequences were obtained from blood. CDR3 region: CASSQVPADIYF. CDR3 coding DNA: TGTGCCAGCAGCCAAGTTCCTGCTGATATCTATTTT.